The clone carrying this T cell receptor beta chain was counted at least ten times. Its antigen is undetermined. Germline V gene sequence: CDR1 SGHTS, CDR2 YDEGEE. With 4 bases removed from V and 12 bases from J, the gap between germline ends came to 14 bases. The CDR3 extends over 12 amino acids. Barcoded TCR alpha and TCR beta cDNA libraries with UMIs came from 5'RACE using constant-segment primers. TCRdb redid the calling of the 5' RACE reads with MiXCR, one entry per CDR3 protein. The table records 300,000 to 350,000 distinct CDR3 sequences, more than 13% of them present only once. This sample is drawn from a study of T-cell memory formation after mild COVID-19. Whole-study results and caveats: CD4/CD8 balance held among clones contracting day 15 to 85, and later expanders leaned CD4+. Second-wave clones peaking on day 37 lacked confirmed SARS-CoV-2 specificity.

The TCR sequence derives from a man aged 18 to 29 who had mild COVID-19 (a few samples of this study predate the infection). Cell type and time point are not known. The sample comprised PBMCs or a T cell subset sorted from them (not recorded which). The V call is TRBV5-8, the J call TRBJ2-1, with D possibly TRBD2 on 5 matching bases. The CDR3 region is CASSPDGDRQFF. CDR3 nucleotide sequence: TGTGCCAGCAGCCCGGACGGGGATAGGCAGTTCTTC.